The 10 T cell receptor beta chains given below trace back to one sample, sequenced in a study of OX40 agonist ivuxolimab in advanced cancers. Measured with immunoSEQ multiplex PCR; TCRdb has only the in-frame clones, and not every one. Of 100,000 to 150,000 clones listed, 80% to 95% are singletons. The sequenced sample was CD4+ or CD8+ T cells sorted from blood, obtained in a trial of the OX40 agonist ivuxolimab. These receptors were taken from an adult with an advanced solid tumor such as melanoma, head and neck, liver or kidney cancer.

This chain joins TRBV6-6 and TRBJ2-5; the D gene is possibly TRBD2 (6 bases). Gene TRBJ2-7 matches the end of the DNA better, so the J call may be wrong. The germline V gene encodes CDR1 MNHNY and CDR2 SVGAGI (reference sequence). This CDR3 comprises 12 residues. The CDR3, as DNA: TGTGCCAACTACCTTTCGGGGGACGAGCAGTACTTC. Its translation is CANYLSGDEQYF.

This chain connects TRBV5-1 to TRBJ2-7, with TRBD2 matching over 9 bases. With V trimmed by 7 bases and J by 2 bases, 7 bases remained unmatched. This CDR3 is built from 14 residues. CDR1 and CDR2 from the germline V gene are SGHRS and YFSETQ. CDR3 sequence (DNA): TGCGCCAGCCACCGAGCGGGAGGAACCTACGAGCAGTACTTC. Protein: CASHRAGGTYEQYF.

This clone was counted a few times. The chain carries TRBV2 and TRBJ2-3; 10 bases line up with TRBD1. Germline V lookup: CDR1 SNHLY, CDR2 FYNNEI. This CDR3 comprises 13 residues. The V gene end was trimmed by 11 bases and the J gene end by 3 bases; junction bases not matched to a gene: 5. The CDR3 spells CAGQGVGTDTQYF. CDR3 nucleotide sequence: TGTGCCGGACAGGGGGTTGGAACAGATACGCAGTATTTT.

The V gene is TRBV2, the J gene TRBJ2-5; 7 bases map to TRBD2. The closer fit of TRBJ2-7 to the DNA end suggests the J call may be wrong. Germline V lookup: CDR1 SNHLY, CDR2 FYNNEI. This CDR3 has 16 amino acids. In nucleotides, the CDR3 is TGTGCCAGCAGTGAAGCGCCGGCAGCGGGGAACTACGAGCAGTACTTC. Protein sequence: CASSEAPAAGNYEQYF.

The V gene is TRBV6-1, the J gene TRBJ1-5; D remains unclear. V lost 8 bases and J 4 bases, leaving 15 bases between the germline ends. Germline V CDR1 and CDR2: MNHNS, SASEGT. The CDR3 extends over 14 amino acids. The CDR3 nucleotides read TGTGCCAGCGGAAACAGTAGGGTAAATCAGCCCCAGCATTTT. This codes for CASGNSRVNQPQHF.

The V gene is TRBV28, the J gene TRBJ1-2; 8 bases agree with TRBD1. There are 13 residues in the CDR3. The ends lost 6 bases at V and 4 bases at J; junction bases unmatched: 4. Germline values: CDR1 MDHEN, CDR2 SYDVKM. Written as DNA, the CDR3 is TGTGCCAGCAGCACTGGACAGGGCTATGGCTACACCTTC. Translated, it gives CASSTGQGYGYTF.

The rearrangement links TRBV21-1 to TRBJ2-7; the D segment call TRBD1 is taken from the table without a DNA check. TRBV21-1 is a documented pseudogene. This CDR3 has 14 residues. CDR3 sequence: CASSRGDREYERYF. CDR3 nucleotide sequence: TGTGCCAGCAGCAGAGGGGACAGGGAGTACGAGCGGTACTTC.

Here the CDR3 DNA reads TGTGCTAGCTGGGGGGGGGCTGGTGAGCAGTTCTTC. As protein: CASWGGAGEQFF. The J gene is TRBJ2-1, the V gene TRBV12-5, with a weak D call TRBD2 (7 bases). Trimming took 9 bases from V and 9 from J, leaving 15 bases between them. Germline CDR1 is LGHNT and CDR2 is FRNRAP. This CDR3 contains 12 residues.

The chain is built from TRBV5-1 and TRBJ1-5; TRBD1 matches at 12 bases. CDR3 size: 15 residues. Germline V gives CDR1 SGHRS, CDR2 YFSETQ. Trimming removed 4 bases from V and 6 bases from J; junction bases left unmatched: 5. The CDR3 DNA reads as TGCGCCAGCAGCCCTGGGACAGGGGGCGGTCAGCCCCAGCATTTT. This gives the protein CASSPGTGGGQPQHF.

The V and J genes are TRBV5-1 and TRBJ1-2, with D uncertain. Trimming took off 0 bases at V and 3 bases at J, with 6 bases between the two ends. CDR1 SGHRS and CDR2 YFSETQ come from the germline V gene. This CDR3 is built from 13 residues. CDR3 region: CASSLDAYYGYTF. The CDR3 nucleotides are TGCGCCAGCAGCTTGGACGCCTACTATGGCTACACCTTC.